The source of this T cell receptor beta chain is a study of T-cell reconstitution after alpha-beta-depleted transplantation in children (dated by TCRdb to 2016 to 2017). About the investigation overall: T-cell immune reconstitution after TCRalphabeta/CD19-depleted allogeneic hematopoietic cell transplantation in children was quantitatively tracked in the study by means of TCR repertoire profiling.

Interpreted using the paper, the treatment or condition label stands for: allogeneic hematopoietic cell transplantation with graft depleted of TCRalphabeta T cells and CD19 B cells. The transplant recipients were children given TCRalphabeta/CD19-depleted allogeneic hematopoietic cell grafts. Paper-wide results and their limitations: In some patients, the high TCRbeta diversity seen at day 60 was put down to recipient T cells and intrathymic progenitors that had survived conditioning. Hyperexpanded clone frequencies declined over subsequent months; after one year, T-cell counts and TCRbeta diversity were mostly attributed to newly produced T cells. Apparently early alphabetaT-cell count recovery about two months after transplant reportedly relied on only several hundred rapidly expanded clones derived from non-depleted graft cells.

This clonotype was counted between two and nine times. The specificity of this receptor is unknown. No base qualities exist here, and no much larger clone lies one base off it. The CDR3 contains 13 residues, cysteine and phenylalanine counted. The sequence is cut down to CDR3 DNA, 39 bases in frame from base 1. The V end gives up 6 bases and the J end 0 bases, leaving 2 bases in the junction not matched to a gene. CDR1 is given as MNHEY and CDR2 as SMNVEV, both from the germline V gene (reference sequence). The library was generated by PCR. Sequencer: Illumina HiSeq 2500. To normalize quantification of the TCRbeta repertoire, the TCR libraries were built with molecular barcoding that relied on unique molecular identifiers. The raw public data were reprocessed by TCRdb itself: fastp quality trimming at Q25, MiXCR clonotype calling, in-frame beta chains only. When rows share a CDR3 protein, they turn into one entry using the most common DNA and genes. This sample holds 300,000 to 350,000 distinct CDR3 sequences; approximately 23% were observed only once. Together, the top ten hold approximately 11% of the sample.

The chain couples TRBV27 to TRBJ2-7, with 7 central nucleotides matching TRBD1. The clonotype comes from a male patient aged 10-17 years who had a stem cell transplant for acute lymphoblastic leukemia, so the T cells may come from the graft donor. The sample in question was PBMCs, mostly from graft donor cells, obtained 180 days after TCRalphabeta/CD19-depleted stem cell transplant. The DNA sequence is TGTGCCAGCAGCGACAGGGTCTCCTACGAGCAGTACTTC. Protein translation: CASSDRVSYEQYF.